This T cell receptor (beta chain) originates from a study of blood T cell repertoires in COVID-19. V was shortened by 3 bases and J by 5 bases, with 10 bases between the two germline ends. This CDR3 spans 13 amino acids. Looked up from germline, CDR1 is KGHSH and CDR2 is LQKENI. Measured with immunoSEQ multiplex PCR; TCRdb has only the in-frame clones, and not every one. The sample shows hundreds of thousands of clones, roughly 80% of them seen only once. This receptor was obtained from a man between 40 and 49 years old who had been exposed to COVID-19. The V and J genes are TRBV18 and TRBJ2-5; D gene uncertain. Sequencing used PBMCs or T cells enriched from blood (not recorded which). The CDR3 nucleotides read TGTGCCAGCTCACCGATGAGTCTGGAGACCCAGTACTTC. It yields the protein CASSPMSLETQYF.